Shown below are 12 T cell receptor beta chains from a single sample sequenced in a study of CD8+CD57+ T cells in acquired aplastic anemia. The study profiled TCR beta VDJ and CDR3 using genomic DNA as template. TCRdb reanalysed the reads using MiXCR and keeps one entry per CDR3 protein. Seen here are 300,000 or so distinct CDR3 sequences, 45% to 70% observed once, and the top ten hold approximately 8.2%. Sequenced input: sorted CD4+, CD8+, or CD8+CD57+ T cells (not recorded which) from PBMCs. Source of these receptors: a human donor with severe aplastic anemia or a healthy control (not recorded which).

The chain employs TRBV20-1 and TRBJ2-1; 9 bases align to TRBD2. Trimming took 5 bases from V and 7 from J; bases not matched to a gene: 9. Germline CDR1 DFQATT, CDR2 SNEGSKA (reference sequence). This CDR3 contains 14 residues. CDR3 nucleotides: TGCAGTGCTTCCGGCGGGGGGGCCAAGAATGAGCAGTTCTTC. This sequence encodes CSASGGGAKNEQFF.

This clonotype was detected ten times or more. V usage is TRBV2 and J usage is TRBJ1-2; D may be TRBD1 (6 bases). CDR3 length equals 14 residues. CDR1 is SNHLY, CDR2 FYNNEI, per germline. V was clipped by 4 bases and J by 7 bases, with 16 bases between them. CDR3 loop: CASSGEQGTGGYTF. CDR3 in DNA: TGTGCCAGCAGTGGTGAACAGGGAACGGGTGGCTACACCTTC.

The sample holds one count of this clonotype. The rearrangement uses TRBV20-1 and TRBJ2-7; 9 nucleotides line up with TRBD2. This CDR3 contains 15 residues. The J segment lost 4 bases and the V segment lost 1 base, leaving 8 bases of the junction unmatched. Germline V CDR1 and CDR2: DFQATT, SNEGSKA (reference sequence). CDR3 amino acids: CSARVLAGGGYEQYF. CDR3 bases: TGCAGTGCTAGAGTACTAGCGGGTGGGGGTTACGAGCAGTACTTC.

This clonotype was detected ten times or more. The CDR3 is CASSPVGGDFNEQFF. CDR3 bases: TGTGCCAGCAGCCCGGTGGGCGGTGATTTTAATGAGCAGTTCTTC. The V call is TRBV11-3, the J call TRBJ2-1, with D unclear. Germline V gene lookup returns CDR1 SGHNT and CDR2 YENEEA. The CDR3 has 15 amino acids. V lost 5 bases to trimming and J lost 7 bases, with 18 bases between them.

This clonotype came up once. The V gene is TRBV20-1, the J gene TRBJ2-2; 7 bases agree with TRBD1. CDR1 is DFQATT and CDR2 is SNEGSKA in the germline V gene (reference sequence). The CDR3 runs to 12 residues. Trimming cost V 7 bases and J 10 bases; bases outside gene matches: 9. The CDR3 region has the DNA TGCAGTGGGAAGGGGGCGCATATGGAGCTGTTTTTT. Translation gives CSGKGAHMELFF.

V is TRBV24-1 and J is TRBJ1-5, with D perhaps TRBD1 (6 bases). Trimming stripped 0 bases from V and 4 bases from J, with 9 bases between. From germline, CDR1 is KGHDR and CDR2 SFDVKD. The CDR3 sequence is 15 residues long. The CDR3: CATSDLPRGNQPQHF. The CDR3, as DNA: TGTGCCACCAGTGATTTGCCCAGGGGAAATCAGCCCCAGCATTTT.

The V and J genes are TRBV7-2 and TRBJ2-7; D may be TRBD1 (6 bases). V lost 7 bases, J lost 10 bases, and 23 bases lay in between. CDR3 length: 14 residues. CDR1 SGHTA and CDR2 FQGNSA come from the germline V gene. CDR3 amino acids: CASTSGTRGWRQYF. The CDR3 DNA is TGTGCCAGCACCTCAGGGACACGGGGTTGGAGACAGTACTTC. The full variable domain, in which reference TRBV7-2 and TRBJ2-7 provide the parts outside the CDR3, is GAGVSQSPSNKVTEKGKDVELRCDPISGHTALYWYRQSLGQGLEFLIYFQGNSAPDKSGLPSDRFSAERTGGSVSTLTIQRTQQEDSAVYLCASTSGTRGWRQYFGPGTRLTVT.

The chain is built from TRBV2 and TRBJ1-1, with D hard to call. The CDR3 has 14 amino acids. In germline, CDR1 is SNHLY, CDR2 FYNNEI. V lost 5 bases, J lost 0 bases, and 10 bases lay in between. The CDR3 region is CASSKNTLNTEAFF. CDR3 sequence (DNA): TGTGCCAGCAGTAAAAACACCTTGAACACTGAAGCTTTCTTT.

This clonotype was recorded only once. The chain combines TRBV2 with TRBJ2-5; TRBD2 might be the D (5 bases). Germline-derived CDR1 and CDR2 are SNHLY and FYNNEI. This CDR3 is built from 17 residues. Trimming removed 1 base at V and 2 bases at J, with 17 bases between. CDR3 bases: TGTGCCAGCAGTGAAGGTCCGGGGAGCGGCGATCAAGAGACCCAGTACTTC. It specifies CASSEGPGSGDQETQYF.

The chain links TRBV7-6 to TRBJ1-6; D perhaps matches TRBD1 (6 bases). CDR1 is SGHVS, CDR2 FNYEAQ, per germline. Trimming left V 7 bases short and J 6 bases short, with 22 bases between. The CDR3 extends over 17 amino acids. CDR3 sequence (DNA): TGTGCCAGCATCACCGGACAGAGTTCGACCCCTAATTCACCCCTCCACTTT. Its translation: CASITGQSSTPNSPLHF.

This chain links TRBV15 with TRBJ2-3; 9 bases line up with TRBD2. The V gene's germline CDR1 is LNHNV and CDR2 YYDKDF (reference sequence). The CDR3 length is 16 residues. V shed 0 bases, J shed 6 bases, and the junction held 7 bases outside the gene matches. CDR3 region: CATSRELAGLGDTQYF. For the CDR3, the DNA is TGTGCCACCAGCAGAGAACTAGCGGGCTTAGGCGATACGCAGTATTTT.

The rearrangement joins TRBV7-2 to TRBJ2-1, with 7 bases that match TRBD1. Germline-derived CDR1 and CDR2 are SGHTA and FQGNSA. CDR3 length: 14 amino acids. V lost 5 bases, J lost 4 bases, and 5 bases stayed unmatched. In nucleotides, the CDR3 is TGTGCCAGCAGCCCCGGGACAGCTTACAATGAGCAGTTCTTC. Translating gives CASSPGTAYNEQFF.